This T cell receptor (beta chain) was documented in a study of blood T cell repertoires in COVID-19. Study in general: The origin of the acute and convalescent COVID-19 samples was the United States, Italy and Spain. From T cells, B-cell-depleted T cells, or PBMCs came the material, which was cDNA or gDNA.

Per the study methods: Amplification with reference gene primers provided the estimates of nucleated cell counts. Using immunoSEQ multiplex PCR, the repertoire was profiled, and TCRdb retains in-frame clones only, with some absent. That table is the source of V, J and clone size, and D and trimming were worked out from the DNA. Among about 90,000 clones listed, approximately 77% were seen once. Material for sequencing was peripheral blood. The clonotype was recovered from a woman aged 80 or over with acute or convalescent COVID-19.

CDR3 in DNA: TGTGCCAGCAGTCCTACCAGAGCGGGAAGGGGCAATGAGCAGTTCTTC. Amino acids: CASSPTRAGRGNEQFF. The genes are TRBV7-8 and TRBJ2-1; TRBD2 aligns across 7 bases. Germline V gene data show CDR1 as SGHVS and CDR2 as FQNEAQ. V shed 6 bases and J 6 bases; nucleotides not matched to a gene: 14. The CDR3 is made up of 16 amino acids.